This record concerns one T cell receptor beta chain sequence. As yet, its antigen is unknown. These data originate in a study of cytomegalovirus exposure and HLA in healthy donors. Study-level findings and limits: The Asian-associated ancestry cluster reportedly had fewer N-insertions than the roughly 720-donor mean in a later analysis.

Germline assignment: CDR1 KGHSH and CDR2 LQKENI. CDR3 size: 15 residues. V was trimmed by 4 bases and J by 5 bases, leaving 15 bases between them. Researchers ran the PCR with 60 Vbeta and 13 Jbeta primers. Some clones are missing from TCRdb's copy, which holds only in-frame ones; the method was immunoSEQ multiplex PCR. The repertoire has approximately 180,000 clones, around 81% of them found once; the top ten carry about 2.2%. The TCR was taken from a woman aged 25 to 39 in good health and CMV-seronegative. The sequenced sample consisted of PBMCs. The chain has TRBV18 and TRBJ2-1; D perhaps matches TRBD1 (5 bases). The CDR3 DNA sequence: TGTGCCAGCTCACTCGGCCAGGGCGGCCACAATGAGCAGTTCTTC. Translating gives CASSLGQGGHNEQFF.